This T cell receptor beta chain was observed in a study of cytomegalovirus exposure and HLA in healthy donors. Study-level information: One earlier analysis, a look at roughly 170 million T cells, found around 110 million unique TCR beta sequences.

Both 60 Vbeta primers and 13 Jbeta primers went into the PCR. Data came from immunoSEQ multiplex PCR; TCRdb stores just in-frame clones and leaves some out. The sample carries roughly 140,000 clones, 82% recorded once. V lost 1 base to trimming and J lost 6 bases; unmatched junction nucleotides: 7. This CDR3 contains 16 residues. CDR1 is LGHNA and CDR2 is YSLEER in the germline V gene. Comment on this clone: The antigen is unknown.

Study results and limitations: As immune exposure information, only CMV serostatus was available. Later work found that TCR association rates differed between HLA loci; DRB1 had the most and HLA-C the fewest. A later analysis reportedly identified an Asian-associated ancestry cluster as carrying fewer N-insertions than the approximately 670-donor mean.

Sequenced sample: PBMCs. The TCR comes from a male donor in good health and CMV-seronegative. This sequence joins TRBV4-3 and TRBJ2-5; 11 nucleotides agree with TRBD1. The CDR3 nucleotides read TGCGCCAGCAGCCAAGTTGGACAGGGGGCTGGGAAGACCCAGTACTTC. Protein: CASSQVGQGAGKTQYF.